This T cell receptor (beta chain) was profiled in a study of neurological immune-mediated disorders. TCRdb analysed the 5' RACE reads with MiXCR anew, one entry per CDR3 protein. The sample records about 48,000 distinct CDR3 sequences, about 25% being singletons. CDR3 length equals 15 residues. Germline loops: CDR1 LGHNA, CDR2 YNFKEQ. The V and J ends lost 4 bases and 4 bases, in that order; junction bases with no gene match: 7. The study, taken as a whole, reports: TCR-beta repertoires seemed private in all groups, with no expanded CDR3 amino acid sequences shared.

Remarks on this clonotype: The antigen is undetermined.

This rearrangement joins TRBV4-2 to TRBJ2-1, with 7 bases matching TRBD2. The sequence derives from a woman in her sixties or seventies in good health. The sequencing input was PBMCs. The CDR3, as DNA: TGTGCCAGCAGCCCCCAGCGGGGAAGATACAATGAGCAGTTCTTC. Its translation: CASSPQRGRYNEQFF.